A single sample gave rise to the 20 T cell receptor beta chains below, sequenced in a study of T cell responses to AZD1222 COVID-19 vaccine. Libraries were prepared by immunoSEQ multiplex PCR; TCRdb keeps only in-frame clonotypes and omits some of them. This sample has 110,000 or so clones, with around 87% found just once. The material was peripheral blood, obtained 28 days after the second AZD1222 dose. Receptors originate from an adult who received the AZD1222 COVID-19 vaccine.

This clone is a singleton in its sample. The chain has TRBV23-1 and TRBJ1-1, with a possible D match to TRBD1 (6 bases). TRBV23-1 is marked as an open reading frame, function uncertain. CDR3 length: 10 amino acids. CDR3 protein: CPGLRGGAFF. The CDR3, as DNA: TGCCCCGGGTTAAGGGGGGGGGCTTTCTTT.

The chain couples TRBV29-1 to TRBJ1-3, with 7 bases aligning to TRBD1. The germline CDR1 and CDR2 sequences are SQVTM and ANQGSEA. The CDR3 is made up of 16 amino acids. With 4 bases clipped from V and 0 bases from J, the junction kept 9 bases outside the gene matches. Here the CDR3 DNA reads TGCAGCGTTGTCCGAGGGGGCGGACCCTCTGGAAACACCATATATTTT. Encoded protein: CSVVRGGGPSGNTIYF. The whole variable domain, remainder taken from reference TRBV29-1 and TRBJ1-3, is SAVISQKPSRDICQRGTSLTIQCQVDSQVTMMFWYRQQPGQSLTLIATANQGSEATYESGFVIDKFPISRPNLTFSTLTVSNMSPEDSSIYLCSVVRGGGPSGNTIYFGEGSWLTVV.

This sequence joins TRBV9 and TRBJ2-7; D may be TRBD2 (7 bases). The germline V gene encodes CDR1 SGDLS and CDR2 YYNGEE. Trimming removed 0 bases at V and 2 bases at J, with 9 bases between. This CDR3 spans 14 amino acids. The DNA of the CDR3 is TGTGCCAGCAGCGTAGGAGGGGGGGCCTACGAGCAGTACTTC. Translation: CASSVGGGAYEQYF.

The rearrangement links TRBV5-5 to TRBJ2-7; no definite D call. Between the trimmed V and J ends, which lost 1 base and 3 bases, there was a span of 8 bases. This CDR3 has 13 residues. Looked up from germline, CDR1 is SGHKS and CDR2 is YYEKEE (reference sequence). The CDR3 sequence: CASSLLSSYEQYF. CDR3 in DNA: TGTGCCAGCAGCTTGTTGTCTAGCTACGAGCAGTACTTC.

A word on this clone: The sample contains more than one DNA sequence encoding this CDR3. The chain is built from TRBV7-2 and TRBJ2-5, with D possibly TRBD2 on 5 matching bases. Germline V lookup: CDR1 SGHTA, CDR2 FQGNSA. The germline V and J ends were trimmed by 1 base and 2 bases, with 8 bases remaining between them. This CDR3 spans 14 amino acids. In DNA form, the CDR3 reads TGTGCCAGCAGCTTAGGAGGGCCGCAAGAGACCCAGTACTTC. This encodes CASSLGGPQETQYF.

CDR3 residues: CASSSKRTGSGYTF. The CDR3 DNA sequence: TGTGCCAGCAGTTCCAAGAGGACTGGGTCTGGCTACACCTTC. V and J are TRBV6-5 and TRBJ1-2; D unresolved. Trimming stripped 4 bases from V and 7 bases from J, with 16 bases between. Germline loops: CDR1 MNHEY, CDR2 SVGAGI. CDR3 size: 14 residues.

The rearrangement links TRBV6-5 to TRBJ2-2; TRBD1 matches 7 bases. From germline, CDR1 is MNHEY and CDR2 SVGAGI. The trim removed 6 bases at V and 8 bases at J, leaving 12 bases unmatched. The CDR3 loop spans 15 amino acids. CDR3 bases: TGTGCCAGCAGCCCGGACAGGAGAACTACGGGGGAGCTGTTTTTT. It specifies CASSPDRRTTGELFF.

The chain employs TRBV15 and TRBJ1-2, with D unclear. The CDR3 is 13 amino acids. Germline CDR1 and CDR2: LNHNV and YYDKDF (reference sequence). The ends were cut back, 2 bases at V and 3 bases at J, with 7 bases in the middle. CDR3 in amino acids: CATSRSRDYGYTF. The CDR3 coding sequence is TGTGCCACCAGCAGAAGTAGAGACTATGGCTACACCTTC. The variable domain in full, with the rest retrieved from reference TRBV15 and TRBJ1-2, is DAMVIQNPRYQVTQFGKPVTLSCSQTLNHNVMYWYQQKSSQAPKLLFHYYDKDFNNEADTPDNFQSRRPNTSFCFLDIRSPGLGDTAMYLCATSRSRDYGYTFGSGTRLTVV.

V is TRBV7-9 and J is TRBJ1-2, with D maybe TRBD1 (5 bases). The V and J ends lost 5 bases and 10 bases respectively, with 17 bases between them. The CDR3 runs to 13 residues. CDR1 and CDR2 (germline): SEHNR, FQNEAQ (reference sequence). CDR3 coding DNA: TGTGCCAGCAGCCGCGGGACTGTTCCCCCCTACACCTTC. Its protein is CASSRGTVPPYTF. Full variable domain (rest looked up from reference TRBV7-9 and TRBJ1-2): DTGVSQNPRHKITKRGQNVTFRCDPISEHNRLYWYRQTLGQGPEFLTYFQNEAQLEKSRLLSDRFSAERPKGSFSTLEIQRTEQGDSAMYLCASSRGTVPPYTFGSGTRLTVV.

The chain couples TRBV6-1 to TRBJ1-5; D not certain. There are 14 residues in the CDR3. Germline V CDR1 and CDR2: MNHNS, SASEGT. V was cut by 3 bases and J by 9 bases, with 15 bases left in between. CDR3 in amino acids: CASSDAGPPRPQHF. The CDR3 bases are TGTGCCAGCAGTGACGCGGGTCCCCCGAGGCCCCAGCATTTT.

The V call is TRBV28, the J call TRBJ1-5; the D gene is possibly TRBD1 (6 bases). The V gene lost 5 bases and the J gene lost 4 bases, with 9 bases spanning the gap. The CDR3 length is 13 residues. Germline CDR1 is MDHEN and CDR2 is SYDVKM. Here the CDR3 DNA reads TGTGCCAGCAGTAGGACAGTTAATCAGCCCCAGCATTTT. Translating gives CASSRTVNQPQHF.

J is TRBJ1-1 and V is TRBV19, with D perhaps TRBD1 (6 bases). Germline V gene data show CDR1 as LNHDA and CDR2 as SQIVND (reference sequence). Deletions cut 5 bases from V and 12 bases from J, with 16 bases between. The CDR3 covers 12 residues. CDR3 DNA: TGTGCCAGTAGTCCCAGGGAGGGGGACTCTTTCTTT. Amino acid sequence: CASSPREGDSFF.

This chain uses TRBV7-2 with TRBJ1-1; 8 nucleotides align to TRBD1. V dropped 1 base and J dropped 9; count of bases not matched to a gene: 7. Per germline, CDR1 SGHTA and CDR2 FQGNSA. The CDR3 has 14 amino acids. CDR3 amino acids: CASSLGDRRDQAFF. CDR3 coding DNA: TGTGCCAGCAGCTTAGGGGACAGGCGGGATCAAGCTTTCTTT. Filled out from reference TRBV7-2 and TRBJ1-1, the complete variable domain reads GAGVSQSPSNKVTEKGKDVELRCDPISGHTALYWYRQSLGQGLEFLIYFQGNSAPDKSGLPSDRFSAERTGGSVSTLTIQRTQQEDSAVYLCASSLGDRRDQAFFGQGTRLTVV.

The chain combines TRBV9 with TRBJ2-3, with D unresolved. V lost 4 bases and J 1 base, leaving 16 bases between the germline ends. In germline, CDR1 is SGDLS, CDR2 YYNGEE. The CDR3 runs 16 residues. As DNA, the CDR3 is TGTGCCAGCAGCCCGGGCCCATCAGACGGCACAGATACGCAGTATTTT. Translation: CASSPGPSDGTDTQYF.

This chain connects TRBV27 to TRBJ1-4; the match to TRBD1 covers 9 bases. V gave up 5 bases and J gave up 8 bases; unmatched junction bases: 6. The CDR3 totals 14 residues. Germline-derived CDR1 and CDR2 are MNHEY and SMNVEV (reference sequence). Here the CDR3 DNA reads TGTGCCAGCAGTCTGCGGACAGGGGAAGAAAAACTGTTTTTT. Encoded protein: CASSLRTGEEKLFF.

V gene TRBV6-1 combines with J gene TRBJ2-4; TRBD1 might be the D (6 bases). V dropped 2 bases and J dropped 8 bases, with 13 bases sitting between them. Germline V gene data show CDR1 as MNHNS and CDR2 as SASEGT. The CDR3 consists of 14 residues. CDR3 residues: CASSEPPGHYIQYF. CDR3 DNA: TGTGCCAGCAGTGAACCCCCGGGACATTACATTCAGTACTTC.

This clone was counted a few times. This chain connects TRBV6-2 or TRBV6-3 to TRBJ1-1, with D possibly being TRBD1 (5 bases). The V end was cut by 2 bases, the J end by 7 bases, with 17 bases between. Germline lookup yields CDR1 MNHEY and CDR2 SVGEGT. The CDR3 is 15 amino acids. The CDR3 DNA follows: TGTGCCAGCAGTTACGTCGGGACCACAAGGGGTGAAGCTTTCTTT. This translates into CASSYVGTTRGEAFF.

V and J are TRBV12-3 or TRBV12-4 and TRBJ1-2; no reliable D call. There are 12 residues in the CDR3. Deletions cut 5 bases from V and 7 bases from J, with 11 bases between. The CDR3 loop is CASSTRTVGYTF. The DNA of the CDR3 is TGTGCCAGCAGTACCCGGACGGTTGGCTACACCTTC.

The rearrangement joins TRBV28 to TRBJ1-1, with D unresolved. V was cut by 7 bases and J by 0 bases, with 12 bases left in between. The CDR3 spans 14 residues. The germline gives CDR1 MDHEN, CDR2 SYDVKM. Written as DNA, the CDR3 is TGTGCCAGCACCTTCGAAGGGCTGAACACTGAAGCTTTCTTT. Amino acids: CASTFEGLNTEAFF.

The V and J genes are TRBV9 and TRBJ2-2, with 9 bases matching TRBD2. CDR3 length: 18 amino acids. The V and J ends lost 0 bases and 0 bases, in that order; junction bases with no gene match: 6. CDR1 is SGDLS, CDR2 YYNGEE, per germline. For the CDR3, the DNA is TGTGCCAGCAGCGTAGAGATTAGCGGGGGACCGAACACCGGGGAGCTGTTTTTT. This gives the protein CASSVEISGGPNTGELFF.